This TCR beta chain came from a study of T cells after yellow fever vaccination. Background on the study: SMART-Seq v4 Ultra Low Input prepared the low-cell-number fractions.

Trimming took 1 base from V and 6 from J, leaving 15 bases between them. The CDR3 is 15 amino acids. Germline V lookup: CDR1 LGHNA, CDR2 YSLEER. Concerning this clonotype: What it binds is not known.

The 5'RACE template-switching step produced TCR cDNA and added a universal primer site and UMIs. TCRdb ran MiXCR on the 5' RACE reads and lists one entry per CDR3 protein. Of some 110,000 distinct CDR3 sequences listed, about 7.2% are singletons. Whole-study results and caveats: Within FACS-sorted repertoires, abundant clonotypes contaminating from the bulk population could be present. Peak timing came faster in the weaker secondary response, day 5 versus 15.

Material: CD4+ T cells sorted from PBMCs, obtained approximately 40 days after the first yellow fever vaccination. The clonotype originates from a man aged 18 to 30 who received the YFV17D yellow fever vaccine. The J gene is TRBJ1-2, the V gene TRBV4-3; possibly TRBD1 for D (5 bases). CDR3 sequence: CASSQVLGAGHGYTF. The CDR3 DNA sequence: TGCGCCAGCAGCCAAGTTTTAGGGGCCGGGCATGGCTACACCTTC.